This TCR beta chain was identified during a study of blood T cell repertoires in COVID-19. For the study at large: From T cells, B-cell-depleted T cells, or PBMCs came the material, which was cDNA or gDNA.

Original processing methods: From reference gene primer amplification, estimates of nucleated cell counts were derived. Sequenced by immunoSEQ multiplex PCR; TCRdb stores in-frame clones only, minus some. V and J calls and clone size come straight from that table; D and trimming were deduced from the DNA. The data show approximately 290,000 clones, roughly 90% seen once. V was clipped by 8 bases and J by 7 bases, with 20 bases between them. Germline V lookup: CDR1 MGHRA, CDR2 YSYEKL. This CDR3 contains 14 residues. This receptor was obtained from a man aged 25 to 40 with acute or convalescent COVID-19. The chain has TRBV4-1 and TRBJ2-5; D might be TRBD1 (6 bases). The sequenced sample was peripheral blood. The CDR3 sequence is CASGRREGEGTQYF. DNA for the CDR3: TGCGCCAGCGGCCGGCGAGAGGGGGAAGGGACCCAGTACTTC.